One sample yielded the 8 T cell receptor beta chains listed below, sequenced in a study of T and B cells in COVID-19 patients. Blood genomic DNA input for TRB amplification was 250-500 ng. BIOMED2 TRB-A/B primer pools were used in multiplex TRB PCR. TCRdb re-analysed the multiplex PCR reads in MiXCR, keeping a single row per CDR3 protein. This table holds a few thousand distinct CDR3 sequences, roughly 23% found once. Input material: blood. The receptors stem from a human donor with active COVID-19.

In its sample, this clonotype is medium-sized (0.01 to 0.1%). The rearrangement links TRBV19 to TRBJ2-1; 8 nucleotides agree with TRBD2. The CDR3 loop spans 17 amino acids. The V gene's germline CDR1 is LNHDA and CDR2 SQIVND (reference sequence). V lost 2 bases, J lost 7 bases, and 13 bases stayed unmatched. In DNA form, the CDR3 reads TGTGCCAGTAGTATAAACGCGCCGGGGGGGCCTCGGAATGAGCAGTTCTTC. Protein product: CASSINAPGGPRNEQFF.

In regard to this clonotype: A much larger clone differs from this one at a single base, so this may be a read error. This rearrangement joins TRBV5-6 to TRBJ1-1; a weak D match, TRBD1 (5 bases). The CDR3 loop spans 15 amino acids. Germline CDR1 is SGHDT and CDR2 is YYEEEE. The CDR3 loop is CASSLLTQEGTEALF. In DNA form, the CDR3 reads TGTGCCAGCAGCTTACTGACGCAAGAAGGGACTGAAGCTTTATTT.

The gene calls are TRBV20-1 and TRBJ2-1; 8 bases map to TRBD2. V lost 1 base to trimming and J lost 6 bases; unmatched junction nucleotides: 5. CDR1 is DFQATT, CDR2 SNEGSKA, per germline (reference sequence). CDR3 size: 14 residues. This chain's CDR3 is CSARVLGGGNEQFF. The CDR3 nucleotides are TGCAGTGCTAGAGTTCTCGGGGGGGGCAATGAGCAGTTCTTC.

The rearrangement joins TRBV14 to TRBJ1-4; 11 bases fit TRBD1. V was pared by 4 bases and J by 6 bases, with 4 bases of the junction left unmatched. The length of the CDR3 is 15 residues. CDR1 is SGHDN and CDR2 is FVKESK in the germline V gene. The CDR3 region is CASSRWDRGDEKLFF. In DNA, the CDR3 is TGTGCCAGCAGCCGATGGGACAGGGGGGATGAAAAACTGTTTTTT.

The gene calls are TRBV6-5 and TRBJ2-1, with 15 bases that match TRBD2. The junction had 13 bases not matched to a gene; V was cut back by 7 bases and J by 12 bases. This CDR3 has 16 amino acids. Germline values: CDR1 MNHEY, CDR2 SVGAGI. This chain's CDR3 is CASTPRTSGRAIGQFF. For the CDR3, the DNA is TGTGCCAGCACCCCCCGGACTAGCGGGAGGGCGATAGGGCAGTTCTTC.

Sample share makes this clonotype medium-sized (0.01 to 0.1%). This rearrangement joins TRBV19 to TRBJ1-5; tentative D call: TRBD1 (6 bases). The CDR3 sequence is 13 residues long. V lost 9 bases to trimming and J lost 3 bases, with 12 bases between them. Germline V gives CDR1 LNHDA, CDR2 SQIVND (reference sequence). The CDR3 sequence: CASQGQNNQPQHF. DNA for the CDR3: TGTGCCAGCCAAGGACAGAACAATCAGCCCCAGCATTTT.

This clonotype was counted a single time. The chain combines TRBV6-5 with TRBJ1-5, with D perhaps matching TRBD1 (5 bases). The V end was cut by 2 bases, the J end by 2 bases, with 16 bases between. This CDR3 is 17 amino acids long. The germline CDR1 and CDR2 sequences are MNHEY and SVGAGI. The CDR3 here is CASSYDFLGDRNQPQHF. CDR3 nucleotide sequence: TGTGCCAGCAGTTACGACTTCTTGGGGGATCGCAATCAGCCCCAGCATTTT.

Sample share makes this clonotype medium-sized. The V and J genes are TRBV7-9 and TRBJ2-3, with D uncertain. V was pared by 1 base and J by 0 bases, with 5 bases between. This CDR3 has 14 amino acids. The germline gives CDR1 SEHNR, CDR2 FQNEAQ (reference sequence). The CDR3 loop is CASSLEGSTDTQYF. The CDR3 bases are TGTGCCAGCAGCTTAGAGGGTAGCACAGATACGCAGTATTTT.